Each of the 26 T cell receptor beta chains below was sequenced from the same sample in a study of blood T cell repertoires in COVID-19. Using immunoSEQ multiplex PCR, the repertoire was profiled, and TCRdb retains in-frame clones only, with some absent. The repertoire holds 100,000 to 150,000 clones, with approximately 90% as singletons. The sample consisted of peripheral blood. Source of these receptors: a man aged 45-65 years with active or convalescent COVID-19.

The chain couples TRBV6-6 to TRBJ2-5; TRBD1 aligns across 8 bases. The CDR3 runs 14 residues. After removal of 4 bases from V and 5 bases from J, the junction contained 6 bases not matched to a gene. Germline CDR1 and CDR2: MNHNY and SVGAGI (reference sequence). This CDR3 reads CASSSTGVSETQYF. The CDR3 nucleotides read TGTGCCAGCAGTTCGACAGGGGTCTCGGAGACCCAGTACTTC.

The rearrangement joins TRBV27 to TRBJ2-6, with 8 bases matching TRBD1. CDR3 size: 16 residues. J gave up 2 bases and V 6 bases, and 6 bases lay outside the gene matches. Germline V lookup: CDR1 MNHEY, CDR2 SMNVEV (reference sequence). The CDR3 is CASREQGATGANVLTF. CDR3 DNA: TGTGCCAGCAGAGAGCAGGGGGCGACTGGGGCCAACGTCCTGACTTTC.

V is TRBV24-1 and J is TRBJ1-3; TRBD1 matches 7 bases. Germline V gives CDR1 KGHDR, CDR2 SFDVKD. The V segment lost 0 bases and the J segment 9 bases; nucleotides outside the gene matches: 22. The CDR3 contains 20 residues. The CDR3 nucleotides are TGTGCCACCAGTGATTTGAGGGTATCCCGGGACAGACCTTTAGCCAGCACCATATATTTT. The encoded protein is CATSDLRVSRDRPLASTIYF.

The J gene is TRBJ1-5, the V gene TRBV19; D perhaps matches TRBD1 (5 bases). Germline lookup yields CDR1 LNHDA and CDR2 SQIVND (reference sequence). The CDR3 contains 15 residues. V lost 5 bases to trimming and J lost 8 bases, with 19 bases between them. CDR3 nucleotides: TGTGCCAGTAGTTCCTCAGGGTCCCCGGGGGAGCCCCAGCATTTT. Its protein product is CASSSSGSPGEPQHF.

The CDR3 region has the DNA TGTGCCAGCAGCCTCGCGGCGAGGGACAGGGCCTACGAGCAGTACTTC. As protein: CASSLAARDRAYEQYF. The chain has TRBV4-2 and TRBJ2-7; 9 nucleotides align to TRBD1. The CDR3 extends over 16 amino acids. V gave up 4 bases and J gave up 2 bases; unmatched junction bases: 9. Germline loops: CDR1 LGHNA, CDR2 YNFKEQ.

V gene TRBV5-8 combines with J gene TRBJ1-5; 7 nucleotides line up with TRBD1. Germline V gene data show CDR1 as SGHTS and CDR2 as YDEGEE. Germline trimming cut 0 bases from V and 0 bases from J; bases unmatched to any gene: 3. The CDR3 is 16 residues long. The CDR3 sequence: CASSLGGQISNQPQHF. The CDR3 DNA is TGTGCCAGCAGCTTGGGGGGACAGATTAGCAATCAGCCCCAGCATTTT. The full variable domain, its missing parts supplied by reference TRBV5-8 and TRBJ1-5, is EAGVTQSPTHLIKTRGQQATLRCSPISGHTSVYWYQQALGLGLQFLLWYDEGEERNRGNFPPRFSGRQFPNYSSELNVNALELEDSALYLCASSLGGQISNQPQHFGDGTRLSIL.

The rearrangement joins TRBV30 to TRBJ2-3; 8 bases map to TRBD2. The ends lost 0 bases at V and 6 bases at J; junction bases unmatched: 8. CDR3 length equals 15 residues. Germline V lookup: CDR1 GTSNPN, CDR2 SVGIG (reference sequence). CDR3 sequence: CAWSVPSGGADTQYF. The CDR3 DNA reads as TGTGCCTGGAGTGTACCGAGCGGGGGTGCGGATACGCAGTATTTT.

J is TRBJ1-2 and V is TRBV28, with D possibly matching TRBD1 (6 bases). Trimming cost V 2 bases and J 4 bases, with 11 bases left between them. Germline-derived CDR1 and CDR2 are MDHEN and SYDVKM. There are 14 residues in the CDR3. The CDR3 DNA follows: TGTGCCAGCAGTTTAGCGGGGGGCGCCTATGGCTACACCTTC. Protein: CASSLAGGAYGYTF.

V gene TRBV2 combines with J gene TRBJ2-7, with 8 bases lining up with TRBD1. The length of the CDR3 is 15 residues. Germline V gene lookup returns CDR1 SNHLY and CDR2 FYNNEI. V lost 2 bases, J lost 6 bases, and 9 bases stayed unmatched. In nucleotides, the CDR3 is TGTGCCAGCAGTGAAAGGGACAGGCGGGCTGGCGAGCAGTACTTC. Translation: CASSERDRRAGEQYF.

This chain joins TRBV27 and TRBJ2-1, with 8 bases aligning to TRBD2. With 2 bases clipped from V and 4 bases from J, the junction kept 13 bases outside the gene matches. The CDR3 spans 18 residues. In germline, CDR1 is MNHEY, CDR2 SMNVEV (reference sequence). The DNA of the CDR3 is TGTGCCAGCAGTTTAAGTTGGGCGGGAGGCCTGCAATACAATGAGCAGTTCTTC. It specifies CASSLSWAGGLQYNEQFF.

The V and J genes are TRBV5-4 and TRBJ2-1, with unresolved D. This CDR3 is built from 11 residues. The V gene's germline CDR1 is SGHNT and CDR2 YYREEE (reference sequence). V dropped 4 bases and J dropped 9 bases, with 8 bases sitting between them. In DNA, the CDR3 is TGTGCCAGCAGCACGGTCCCTGAGCAGTTCTTC. This codes for CASSTVPEQFF. Supplemented by reference TRBV5-4 and TRBJ2-1, the full variable domain reads ETGVTQSPTHLIKTRGQQVTLRCSSQSGHNTVSWYQQALGQGPQFIFQYYREEENGRGNFPPRFSGLQFPNYSSELNVNALELDDSALYLCASSTVPEQFFGPGTRLTVL.

The chain links TRBV19 to TRBJ2-5; 7 nucleotides align to TRBD1. There are 13 residues in the CDR3. The V gene end was trimmed by 6 bases and the J gene end by 5 bases; junction bases not matched to a gene: 6. The germline V gene encodes CDR1 LNHDA and CDR2 SQIVND (reference sequence). For the CDR3, the DNA is TGTGCCAGTAGCCCTACAGGGGCGGAGACCCAGTACTTC. It translates to CASSPTGAETQYF. Variable domain in full (rest from reference TRBV19 and TRBJ2-5): DGGITQSPKYLFRKEGQNVTLSCEQNLNHDAMYWYRQDPGQGLRLIYYSQIVNDFQKGDIAEGYSVSREKKESFPLTVTSAQKNPTAFYLCASSPTGAETQYFGPGTRLLVL.

The CDR3 DNA follows: TGCGCCAGCAGCCACCCCGCTAGGACAGGCGGCAATGAGCAGTTCTTC. This sequence encodes CASSHPARTGGNEQFF. The V call is TRBV4-1, the J call TRBJ2-1; 7 bases fit TRBD1. Losses at the gene ends were 3 bases for V and 6 bases for J; bases not matched to a gene: 11. Germline values: CDR1 MGHRA, CDR2 YSYEKL. CDR3 length: 16 residues.

This clone was found once. The chain employs TRBV5-3 and TRBJ1-1; 7 nucleotides line up with TRBD1. TRBV5-3 carries the ORF label, with uncertain function. The CDR3 extends over 16 amino acids. Trimming removed 4 bases from V and 3 bases from J; junction bases left unmatched: 12. The CDR3 sequence is CARSRSTTGVDTEAFF. Written as DNA, the CDR3 is TGTGCCAGAAGCCGAAGCACAACAGGGGTGGACACTGAAGCTTTCTTT.

The V call is TRBV5-1, the J call TRBJ1-5, with D hard to call. The germline V and J ends were trimmed by 2 bases and 3 bases, with 6 bases remaining between them. This CDR3 has 13 residues. CDR1 is SGHRS, CDR2 YFSETQ, per germline. The CDR3 reads CASSLDYNQPQHF. CDR3 sequence (DNA): TGCGCCAGCAGCTTAGACTACAATCAGCCCCAGCATTTT.

The chain carries TRBV9 and TRBJ2-3, with D unclear. From germline, CDR1 is SGDLS and CDR2 YYNGEE. CDR3 length: 13 amino acids. V lost 4 bases and J 6 bases, leaving 12 bases between the germline ends. CDR3 sequence reads: CASSPQIMDTQYF. CDR3 in DNA: TGTGCCAGCAGCCCCCAGATTATGGATACGCAGTATTTT.

The chain is built from TRBV28 and TRBJ2-2; 7 positions match TRBD2. Germline V CDR1 and CDR2: MDHEN, SYDVKM. The CDR3 has 13 residues. The V gene end was trimmed by 10 bases and the J gene end by 3 bases; junction bases not matched to a gene: 5. CDR3: CATGREDTGELFF. The DNA for the CDR3 is TGTGCCACAGGGAGGGAGGACACCGGGGAGCTGTTTTTT.

This chain links TRBV27 with TRBJ2-1; TRBD2 agrees at 10 bases. This CDR3 has 15 residues. Trimming took 3 bases from V and 8 from J; bases not matched to a gene: 7. Germline loops: CDR1 MNHEY, CDR2 SMNVEV (reference sequence). The CDR3 sequence is CASSLVLAGYDEQFF. Here the CDR3 DNA reads TGTGCCAGCAGTTTGGTACTAGCGGGGTATGATGAGCAGTTCTTC.

V usage is TRBV11-2 and J usage is TRBJ2-1; 8 bases are a match to TRBD2. V was pared by 5 bases and J by 5 bases, with 8 bases of the junction left unmatched. The germline V gene encodes CDR1 SGHAT and CDR2 FQNNGV. The CDR3 totals 15 residues. The CDR3: CASSPIPGLDNEQFF. The CDR3 coding sequence is TGTGCCAGCAGCCCAATCCCGGGACTAGACAATGAGCAGTTCTTC.

This clone has only one observation. The chain is built from TRBV19 and TRBJ1-2; D possibly corresponds to TRBD1 (5 bases). CDR1 is LNHDA, CDR2 SQIVND, per germline (reference sequence). This CDR3 comprises 14 residues. The ends were cut back, 5 bases at V and 2 bases at J, with 12 bases in the middle. The CDR3 DNA sequence: TGTGCCAGTAGTTCCTTGGGGGGGAACTATGGCTACACCTTC. This gives the protein CASSSLGGNYGYTF.

The rearrangement uses TRBV5-4 and TRBJ2-3, with TRBD1 identical over 9 bases. CDR3 length equals 19 residues. Losses at the gene ends were 5 bases for V and 6 bases for J; bases not matched to a gene: 22. The V gene's germline CDR1 is SGHNT and CDR2 YYREEE (reference sequence). CDR3 amino acids: CASSLGGGYTGQGSDTQYF. The DNA for the CDR3 is TGTGCCAGCAGTCTTGGGGGGGGATACACGGGACAGGGTTCTGATACGCAGTATTTT.

V usage is TRBV9 and J usage is TRBJ1-6; unclear D gene. Trimming removed 4 bases from V and 0 bases from J, with 11 bases in between. Germline-derived CDR1 and CDR2 are SGDLS and YYNGEE. The CDR3 length is 16 residues. In nucleotides, the CDR3 is TGTGCCAGCAGCACGGGAGGGAGCTCCTATAATTCACCCCTCCACTTT. Protein product: CASSTGGSSYNSPLHF.

The chain couples TRBV6-2 or TRBV6-3 to TRBJ2-7, with D uncertain. The CDR3 totals 11 residues. The ends were cut back, 6 bases at V and 6 bases at J, with 9 bases in the middle. The germline gives CDR1 MNHEY, CDR2 SVGEGT. The CDR3 coding sequence is TGTGCCAGCAGCTTAGTTGGCGAGCAGTACTTC. Protein sequence: CASSLVGEQYF.

This sequence joins TRBV19 and TRBJ2-7; a possible D gene is TRBD2 (5 bases). This CDR3 is 17 amino acids long. Per germline, CDR1 LNHDA and CDR2 SQIVND (reference sequence). Trimming shortened V by 6 bases and J by 0 bases, and 21 bases separated the two germline ends. The CDR3 nucleotides read TGTGCCAGTAGCTCCCCGAGGGAGAACGAACACTCCTACGAGCAGTACTTC. Translation gives CASSSPRENEHSYEQYF.

The V call is TRBV3-1 (or the pseudogene TRBV3-2), the J call TRBJ2-1, with D possibly TRBD2 on 5 matching bases. From germline, CDR1 is LGHDT and CDR2 YNNKEL (reference sequence). The V end lost 0 bases, the J end lost 6 bases, and 9 bases lay between the germline ends. CDR3 length: 14 residues. The DNA for the CDR3 is TGTGCCAGCAGCCAAGATCTAGCTAGCAATGAGCAGTTCTTC. Its translation: CASSQDLASNEQFF.

This clone was observed a single time. The chain employs TRBV19 and TRBJ1-1, with a tentative D call TRBD1 (5 bases). V lost 7 bases and J lost 1, with 10 bases in between. The CDR3 covers 13 residues. Germline CDR1 LNHDA, CDR2 SQIVND (reference sequence). CDR3 sequence (DNA): TGTGCCAGTACAGGGAGGGGGAACACTGAAGCTTTCTTT. Translated, it gives CASTGRGNTEAFF.